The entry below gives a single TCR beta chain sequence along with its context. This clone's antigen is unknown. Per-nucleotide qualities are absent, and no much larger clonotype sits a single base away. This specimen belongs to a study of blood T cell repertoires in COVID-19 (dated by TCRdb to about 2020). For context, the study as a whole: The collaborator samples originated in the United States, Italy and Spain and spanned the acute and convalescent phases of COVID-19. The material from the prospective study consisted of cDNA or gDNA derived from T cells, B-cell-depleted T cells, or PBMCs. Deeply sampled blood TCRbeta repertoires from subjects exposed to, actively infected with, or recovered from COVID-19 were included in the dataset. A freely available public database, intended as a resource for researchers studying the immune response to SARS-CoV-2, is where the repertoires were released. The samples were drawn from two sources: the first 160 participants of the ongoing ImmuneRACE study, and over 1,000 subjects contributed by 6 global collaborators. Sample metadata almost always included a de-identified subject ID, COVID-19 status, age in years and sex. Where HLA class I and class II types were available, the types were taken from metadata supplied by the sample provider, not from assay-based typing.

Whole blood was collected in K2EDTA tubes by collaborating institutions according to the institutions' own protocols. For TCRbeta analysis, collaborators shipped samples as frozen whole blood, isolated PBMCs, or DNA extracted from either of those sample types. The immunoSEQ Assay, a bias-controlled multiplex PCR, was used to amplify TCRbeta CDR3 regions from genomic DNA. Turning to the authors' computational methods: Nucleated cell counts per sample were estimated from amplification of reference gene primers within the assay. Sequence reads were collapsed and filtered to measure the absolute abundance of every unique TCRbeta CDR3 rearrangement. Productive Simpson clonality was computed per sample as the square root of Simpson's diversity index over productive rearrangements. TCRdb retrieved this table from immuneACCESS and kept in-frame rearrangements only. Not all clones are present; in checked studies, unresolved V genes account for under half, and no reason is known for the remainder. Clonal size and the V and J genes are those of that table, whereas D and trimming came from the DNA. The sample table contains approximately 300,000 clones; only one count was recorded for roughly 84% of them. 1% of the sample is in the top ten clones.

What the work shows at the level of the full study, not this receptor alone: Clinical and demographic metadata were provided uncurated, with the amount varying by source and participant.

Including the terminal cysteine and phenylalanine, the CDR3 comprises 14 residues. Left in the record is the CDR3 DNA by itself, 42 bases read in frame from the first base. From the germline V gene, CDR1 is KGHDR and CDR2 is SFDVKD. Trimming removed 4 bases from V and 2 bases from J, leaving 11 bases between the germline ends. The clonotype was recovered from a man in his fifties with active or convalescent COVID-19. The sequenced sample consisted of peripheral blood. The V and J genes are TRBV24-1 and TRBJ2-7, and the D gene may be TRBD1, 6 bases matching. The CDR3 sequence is CATSEPDRAYEQYF. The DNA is TGTGCCACCAGTGAGCCGGACAGAGCCTACGAGCAGTACTTC.